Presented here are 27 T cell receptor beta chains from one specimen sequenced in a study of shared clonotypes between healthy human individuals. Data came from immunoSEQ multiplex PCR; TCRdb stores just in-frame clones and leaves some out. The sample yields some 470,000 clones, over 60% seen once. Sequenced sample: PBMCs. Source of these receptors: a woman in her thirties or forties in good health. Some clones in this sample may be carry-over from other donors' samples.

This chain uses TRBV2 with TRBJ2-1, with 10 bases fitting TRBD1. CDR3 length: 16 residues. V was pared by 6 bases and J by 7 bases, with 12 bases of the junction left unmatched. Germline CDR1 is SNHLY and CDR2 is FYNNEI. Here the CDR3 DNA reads TGTGCCAGCAGCGAGGACAGGGGGGGTTATGAAAATGAGCAGTTCTTC. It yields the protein CASSEDRGGYENEQFF.

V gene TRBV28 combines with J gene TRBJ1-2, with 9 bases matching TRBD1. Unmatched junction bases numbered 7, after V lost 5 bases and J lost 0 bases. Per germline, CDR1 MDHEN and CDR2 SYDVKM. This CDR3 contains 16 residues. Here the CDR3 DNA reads TGTGCCAGCAGTCTCCTTGGGGACAGGGCTAACTATGGCTACACCTTC. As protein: CASSLLGDRANYGYTF.

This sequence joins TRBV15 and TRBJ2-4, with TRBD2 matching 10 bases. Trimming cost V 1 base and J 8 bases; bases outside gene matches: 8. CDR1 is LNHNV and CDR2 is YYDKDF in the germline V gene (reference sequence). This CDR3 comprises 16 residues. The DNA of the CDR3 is TGTGCCACCAGCAGAGGAGCGGGAGGGCCGTTGGACATTCAGTACTTC. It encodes CATSRGAGGPLDIQYF.

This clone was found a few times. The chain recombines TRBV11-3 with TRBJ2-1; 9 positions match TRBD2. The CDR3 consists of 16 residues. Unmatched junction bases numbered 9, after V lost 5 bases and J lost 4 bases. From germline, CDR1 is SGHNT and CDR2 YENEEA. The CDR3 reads CASSPRRTSDYNEQFF. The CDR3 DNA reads TGTGCCAGCAGCCCCCGTCGGACTAGCGATTACAATGAGCAGTTCTTC. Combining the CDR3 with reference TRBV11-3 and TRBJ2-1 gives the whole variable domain EAGVVQSPRYKIIEKKQPVAFWCNPISGHNTLYWYLQNLGQGPELLIRYENEEAVDDSQLPKDRFSAERLKGVDSTLKIQPAELGDSAVYLCASSPRRTSDYNEQFFGPGTRLTVL.

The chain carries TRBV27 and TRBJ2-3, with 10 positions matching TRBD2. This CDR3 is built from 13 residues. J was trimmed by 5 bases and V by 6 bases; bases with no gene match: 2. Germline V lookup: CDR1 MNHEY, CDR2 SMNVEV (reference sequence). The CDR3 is CASRGTSVDTQYF. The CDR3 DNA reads TGTGCCAGCAGAGGGACTAGCGTAGATACGCAGTATTTT.

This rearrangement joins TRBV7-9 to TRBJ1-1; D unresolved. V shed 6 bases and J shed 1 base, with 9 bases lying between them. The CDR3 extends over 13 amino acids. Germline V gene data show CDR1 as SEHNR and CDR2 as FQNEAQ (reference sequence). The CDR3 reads CASSPSGNTEAFF. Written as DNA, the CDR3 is TGTGCCAGCAGTCCTTCAGGGAACACTGAAGCTTTCTTT.

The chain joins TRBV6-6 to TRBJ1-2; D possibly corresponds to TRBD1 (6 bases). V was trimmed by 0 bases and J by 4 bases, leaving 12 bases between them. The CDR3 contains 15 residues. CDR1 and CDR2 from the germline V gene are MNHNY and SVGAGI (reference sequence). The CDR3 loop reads CASSYSLTGAYGYTF. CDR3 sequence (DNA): TGTGCCAGCAGTTACTCGTTGACAGGCGCCTATGGCTACACCTTC.

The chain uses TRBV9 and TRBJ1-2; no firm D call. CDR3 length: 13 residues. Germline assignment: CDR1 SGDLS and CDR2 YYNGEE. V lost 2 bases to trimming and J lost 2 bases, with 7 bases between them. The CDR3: CASSVSLNYGYTF. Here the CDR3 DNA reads TGTGCCAGCAGCGTGAGCTTAAACTATGGCTACACCTTC.

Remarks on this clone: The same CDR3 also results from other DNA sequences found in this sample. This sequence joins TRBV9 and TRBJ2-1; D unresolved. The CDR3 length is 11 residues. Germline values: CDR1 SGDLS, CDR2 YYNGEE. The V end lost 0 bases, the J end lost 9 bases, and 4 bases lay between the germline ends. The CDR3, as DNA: TGTGCCAGCAGCGTAGGTGGTGAGCAGTTCTTC. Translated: CASSVGGEQFF.

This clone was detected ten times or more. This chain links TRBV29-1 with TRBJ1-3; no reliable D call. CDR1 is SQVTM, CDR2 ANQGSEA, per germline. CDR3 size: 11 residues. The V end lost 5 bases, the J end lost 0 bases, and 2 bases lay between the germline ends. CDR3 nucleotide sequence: TGCAGCGTTCCCTCTGGAAACACCATATATTTT. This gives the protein CSVPSGNTIYF.

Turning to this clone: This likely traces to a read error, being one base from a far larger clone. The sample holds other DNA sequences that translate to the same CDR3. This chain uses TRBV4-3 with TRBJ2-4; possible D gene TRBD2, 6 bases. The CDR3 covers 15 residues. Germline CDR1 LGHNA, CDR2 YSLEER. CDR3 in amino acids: CASSQDGARGDIQYF. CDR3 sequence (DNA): TGCGCCAGTAGCCAAGATGGGGCGCGCGGGGACATTCAGTACTTC.

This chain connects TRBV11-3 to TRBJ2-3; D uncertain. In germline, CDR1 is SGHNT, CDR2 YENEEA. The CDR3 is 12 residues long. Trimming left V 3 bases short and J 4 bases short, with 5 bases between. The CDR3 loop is CASSFEPDTQYF. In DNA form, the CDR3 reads TGTGCCAGCAGCTTCGAACCAGATACGCAGTATTTT.

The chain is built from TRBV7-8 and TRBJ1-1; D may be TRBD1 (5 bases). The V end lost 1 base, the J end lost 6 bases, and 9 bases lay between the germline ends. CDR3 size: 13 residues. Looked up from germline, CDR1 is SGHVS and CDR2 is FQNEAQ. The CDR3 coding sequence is TGTGCCAGCAGCTTAGGGCGGGACGCTGAAGCTTTCTTT. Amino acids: CASSLGRDAEAFF.

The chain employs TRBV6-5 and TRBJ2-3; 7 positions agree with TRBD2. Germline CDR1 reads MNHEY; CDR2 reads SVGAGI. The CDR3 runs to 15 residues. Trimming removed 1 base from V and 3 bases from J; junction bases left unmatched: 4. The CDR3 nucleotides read TGTGCCAGCAGTTACTTGGGGGGGAGGACAGATACGCAGTATTTT. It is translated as CASSYLGGRTDTQYF.

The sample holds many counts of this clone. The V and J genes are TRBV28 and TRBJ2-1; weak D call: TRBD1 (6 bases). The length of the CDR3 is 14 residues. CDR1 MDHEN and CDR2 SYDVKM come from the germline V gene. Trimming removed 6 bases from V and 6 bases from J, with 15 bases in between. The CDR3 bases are TGTGCCAGCAGGGGGCAGGGGTTCGTCAATGAGCAGTTCTTC. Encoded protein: CASRGQGFVNEQFF.

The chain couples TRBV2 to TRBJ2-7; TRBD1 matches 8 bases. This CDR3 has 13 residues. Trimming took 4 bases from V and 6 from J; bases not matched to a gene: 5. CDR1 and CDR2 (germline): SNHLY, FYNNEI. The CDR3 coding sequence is TGTGCCAGCAGTGCTGACAGGGGAGTCGAGCAGTACTTC. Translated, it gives CASSADRGVEQYF.

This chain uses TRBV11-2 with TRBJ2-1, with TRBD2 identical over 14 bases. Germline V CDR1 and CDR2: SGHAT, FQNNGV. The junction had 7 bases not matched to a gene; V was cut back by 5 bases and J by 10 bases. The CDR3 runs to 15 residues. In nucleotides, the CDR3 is TGTGCCAGCAGCGGGGGACTAGCGGGAGTATGGGAGCAGTTCTTC. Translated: CASSGGLAGVWEQFF.

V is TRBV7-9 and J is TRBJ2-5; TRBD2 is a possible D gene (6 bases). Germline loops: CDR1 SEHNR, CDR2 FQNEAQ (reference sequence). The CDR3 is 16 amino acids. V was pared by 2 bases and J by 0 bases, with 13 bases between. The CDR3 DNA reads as TGTGCCAGCAGCTTAAACGAGCGGGCGGACCAAGAGACCCAGTACTTC. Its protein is CASSLNERADQETQYF.

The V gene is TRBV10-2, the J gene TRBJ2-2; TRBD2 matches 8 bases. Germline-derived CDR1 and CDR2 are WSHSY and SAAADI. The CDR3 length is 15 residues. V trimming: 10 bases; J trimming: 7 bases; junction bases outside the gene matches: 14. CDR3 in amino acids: CATPLSGGVGGELFF. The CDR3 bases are TGCGCCACCCCCTTGTCGGGAGGGGTAGGCGGGGAGCTGTTTTTT.

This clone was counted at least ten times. This CDR3 reads CASSLAYHQDTQYF. CDR3 DNA sequence: TGTGCCAGCAGCTTAGCCTACCACCAGGATACGCAGTATTTT. The genes are TRBV7-2 and TRBJ2-3, with D unresolved. The CDR3 totals 14 residues. The germline V gene has CDR1 SGHTA and CDR2 FQGNSA. The V end was cut by 0 bases, the J end by 6 bases, with 10 bases between.

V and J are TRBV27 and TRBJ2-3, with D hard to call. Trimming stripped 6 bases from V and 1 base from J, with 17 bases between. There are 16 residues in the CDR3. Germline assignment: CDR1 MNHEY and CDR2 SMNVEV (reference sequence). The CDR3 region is CASRKGRGFRTDTQYF. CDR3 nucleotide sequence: TGTGCCAGCAGGAAAGGGCGTGGGTTCCGCACAGATACGCAGTATTTT.

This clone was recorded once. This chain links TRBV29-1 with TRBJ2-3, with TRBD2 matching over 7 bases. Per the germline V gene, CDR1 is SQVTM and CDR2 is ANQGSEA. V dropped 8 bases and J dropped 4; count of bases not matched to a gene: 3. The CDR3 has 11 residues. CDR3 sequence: CSSRGADTQYF. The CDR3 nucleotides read TGCAGCAGCCGGGGGGCAGATACGCAGTATTTT.

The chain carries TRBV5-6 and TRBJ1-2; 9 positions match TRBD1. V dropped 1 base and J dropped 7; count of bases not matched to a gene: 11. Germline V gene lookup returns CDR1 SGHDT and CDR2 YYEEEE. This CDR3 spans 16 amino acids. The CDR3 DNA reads TGTGCCAGCAGCTTGATAATAACACAGGGGGCAAGTGGCTACACCTTC. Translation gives CASSLIITQGASGYTF.

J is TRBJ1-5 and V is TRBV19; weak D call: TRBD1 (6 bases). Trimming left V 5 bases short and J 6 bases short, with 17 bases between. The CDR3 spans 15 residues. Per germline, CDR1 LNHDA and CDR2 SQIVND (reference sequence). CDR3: CASSATPGQSQPQHF. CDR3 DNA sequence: TGTGCCAGTAGTGCGACCCCAGGACAGTCTCAGCCCCAGCATTTT.

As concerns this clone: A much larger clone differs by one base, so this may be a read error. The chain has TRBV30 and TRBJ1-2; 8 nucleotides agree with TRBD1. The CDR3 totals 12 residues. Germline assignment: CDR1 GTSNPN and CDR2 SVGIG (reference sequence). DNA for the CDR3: TGTGCCTGGAGGGGGGACAGGCATGGCTACGCCTTC. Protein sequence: CAWRGDRHGYAF.

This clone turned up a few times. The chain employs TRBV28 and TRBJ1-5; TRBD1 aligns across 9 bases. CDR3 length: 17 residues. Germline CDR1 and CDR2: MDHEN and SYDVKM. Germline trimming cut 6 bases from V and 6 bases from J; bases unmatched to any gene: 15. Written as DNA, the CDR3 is TGTGCCAGCAGGAGTACCGGGGACAGGGTCTCCGTTCAGCCCCAGCATTTT. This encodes CASRSTGDRVSVQPQHF.

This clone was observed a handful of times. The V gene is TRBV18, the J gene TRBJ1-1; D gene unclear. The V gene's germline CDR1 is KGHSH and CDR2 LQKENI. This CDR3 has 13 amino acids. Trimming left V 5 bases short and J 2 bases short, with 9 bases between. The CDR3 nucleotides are TGTGCCAGCTCAGAACAGCCCAACACTGAAGCTTTCTTT. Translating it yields CASSEQPNTEAFF.